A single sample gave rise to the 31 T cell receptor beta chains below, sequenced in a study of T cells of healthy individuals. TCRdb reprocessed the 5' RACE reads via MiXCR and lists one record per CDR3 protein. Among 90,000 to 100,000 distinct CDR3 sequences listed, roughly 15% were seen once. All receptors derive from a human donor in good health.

The CDR3 loop reads CASSLVGSGRAAETQYF. DNA of the CDR3: TGTGCCAGCAGCTTAGTTGGTAGCGGGAGGGCCGCGGAGACCCAGTACTTC. The chain recombines TRBV11-2 with TRBJ2-5; 11 nucleotides line up with TRBD2. Trimming took 1 base from V and 5 from J; bases not matched to a gene: 9. Germline CDR1 and CDR2: SGHAT and FQNNGV. This CDR3 spans 17 amino acids.

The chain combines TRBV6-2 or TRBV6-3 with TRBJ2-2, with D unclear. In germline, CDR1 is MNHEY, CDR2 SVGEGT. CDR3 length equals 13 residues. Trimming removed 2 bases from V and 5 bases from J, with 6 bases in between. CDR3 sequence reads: CASSYTETGELFF. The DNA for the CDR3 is TGTGCCAGCAGTTACACAGAGACCGGGGAGCTGTTTTTT.

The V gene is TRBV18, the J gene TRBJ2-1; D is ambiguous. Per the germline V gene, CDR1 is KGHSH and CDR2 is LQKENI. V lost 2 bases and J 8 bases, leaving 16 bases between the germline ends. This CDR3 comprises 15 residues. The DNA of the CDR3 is TGTGCCAGCTCACCAGGGAATTTAAGAAAGGATGAGCAGTTCTTC. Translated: CASSPGNLRKDEQFF.

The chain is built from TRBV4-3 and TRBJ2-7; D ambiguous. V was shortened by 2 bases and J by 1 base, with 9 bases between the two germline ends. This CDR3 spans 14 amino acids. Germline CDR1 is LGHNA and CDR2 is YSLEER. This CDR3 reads CASSQYAGSYEQYF. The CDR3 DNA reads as TGCGCCAGCAGCCAATACGCAGGTTCCTACGAGCAGTACTTC.

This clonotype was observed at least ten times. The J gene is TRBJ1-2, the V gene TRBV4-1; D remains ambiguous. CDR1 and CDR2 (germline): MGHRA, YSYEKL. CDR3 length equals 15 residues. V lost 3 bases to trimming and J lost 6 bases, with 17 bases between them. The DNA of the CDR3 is TGCGCCAGCAGCCAGCTCGTTACGGCGGGCCATGGCTACACCTTC. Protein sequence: CASSQLVTAGHGYTF.

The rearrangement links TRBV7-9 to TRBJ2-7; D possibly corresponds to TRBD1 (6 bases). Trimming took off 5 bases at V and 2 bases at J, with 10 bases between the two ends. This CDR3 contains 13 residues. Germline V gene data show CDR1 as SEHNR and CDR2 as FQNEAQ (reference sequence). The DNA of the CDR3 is TGTGCCAGCAGCGGGGGACACCCCTACGAGCAGTACTTC. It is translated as CASSGGHPYEQYF.

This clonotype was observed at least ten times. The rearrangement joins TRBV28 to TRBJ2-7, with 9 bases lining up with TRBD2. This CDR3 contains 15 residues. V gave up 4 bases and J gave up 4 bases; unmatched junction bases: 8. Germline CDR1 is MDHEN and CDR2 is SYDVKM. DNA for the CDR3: TGTGCCAGCAGTTCCCTGACTAGCGGTTATTACGAGCAGTACTTC. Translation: CASSSLTSGYYEQYF.

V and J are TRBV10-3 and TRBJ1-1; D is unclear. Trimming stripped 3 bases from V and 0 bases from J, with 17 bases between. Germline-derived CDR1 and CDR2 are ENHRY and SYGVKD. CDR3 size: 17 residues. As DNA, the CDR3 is TGTGCCATCAGTGATCCCCTAAGTCTTAAGGTGAACACTGAAGCTTTCTTT. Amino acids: CAISDPLSLKVNTEAFF.

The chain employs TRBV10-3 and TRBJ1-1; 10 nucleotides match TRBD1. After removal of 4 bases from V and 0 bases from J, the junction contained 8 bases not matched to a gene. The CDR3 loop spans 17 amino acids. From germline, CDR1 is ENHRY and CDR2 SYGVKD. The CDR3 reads CAISARPGQGMNTEAFF. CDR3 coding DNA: TGTGCCATCAGTGCTCGCCCGGGACAGGGGATGAACACTGAAGCTTTCTTT.

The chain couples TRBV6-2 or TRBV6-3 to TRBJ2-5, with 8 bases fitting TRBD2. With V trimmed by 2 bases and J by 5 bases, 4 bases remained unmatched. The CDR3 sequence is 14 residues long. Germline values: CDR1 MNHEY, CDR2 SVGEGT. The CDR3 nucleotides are TGTGCCAGCAGTTACCCCGGCGGGGGGGAGACCCAGTACTTC. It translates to CASSYPGGGETQYF.

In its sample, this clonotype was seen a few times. The CDR3 loop reads CASSQSPGQGYNEQFF. The CDR3 nucleotides read TGCGCCAGCAGCCAATCCCCGGGACAGGGCTACAATGAGCAGTTCTTC. The genes are TRBV4-3 and TRBJ2-1; 9 bases fit TRBD1. There are 16 residues in the CDR3. The V segment lost 2 bases and the J segment 3 bases; nucleotides outside the gene matches: 5. From germline, CDR1 is LGHNA and CDR2 YSLEER.

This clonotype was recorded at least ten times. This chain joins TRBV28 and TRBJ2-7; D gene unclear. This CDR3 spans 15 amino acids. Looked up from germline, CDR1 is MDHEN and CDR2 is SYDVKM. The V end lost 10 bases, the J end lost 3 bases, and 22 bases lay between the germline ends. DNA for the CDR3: TGTGCCACACGACGAGGAGAAGCCTGGGACTACGAGCAGTACTTC. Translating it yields CATRRGEAWDYEQYF.

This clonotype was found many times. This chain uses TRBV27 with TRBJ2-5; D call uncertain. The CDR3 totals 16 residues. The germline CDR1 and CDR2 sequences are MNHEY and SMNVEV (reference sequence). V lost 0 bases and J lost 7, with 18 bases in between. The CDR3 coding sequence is TGTGCCAGCAGTTTATCGTATTCTGGGCGGCCGGGGACCCAGTACTTC. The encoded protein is CASSLSYSGRPGTQYF.

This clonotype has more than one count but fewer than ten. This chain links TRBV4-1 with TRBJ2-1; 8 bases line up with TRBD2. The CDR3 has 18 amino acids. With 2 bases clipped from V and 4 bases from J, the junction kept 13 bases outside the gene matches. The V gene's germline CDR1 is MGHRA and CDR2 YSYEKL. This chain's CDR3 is CASSQRGDGVAGYNEQFF. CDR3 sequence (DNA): TGCGCCAGCAGCCAAAGGGGGGATGGGGTAGCGGGGTACAATGAGCAGTTCTTC.

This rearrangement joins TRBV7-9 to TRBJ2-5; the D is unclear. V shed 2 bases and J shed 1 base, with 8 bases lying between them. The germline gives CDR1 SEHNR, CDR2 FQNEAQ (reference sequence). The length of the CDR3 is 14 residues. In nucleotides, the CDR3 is TGTGCCAGCAGCTTAAGTATACTCCAAGAGACCCAGTACTTC. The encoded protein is CASSLSILQETQYF.

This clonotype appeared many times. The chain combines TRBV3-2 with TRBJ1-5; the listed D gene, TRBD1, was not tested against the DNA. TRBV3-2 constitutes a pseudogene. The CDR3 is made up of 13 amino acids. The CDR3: CASRGEINQPQHF. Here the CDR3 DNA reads TGTGCCAGCAGGGGGGAGATAAATCAGCCCCAGCATTTT.

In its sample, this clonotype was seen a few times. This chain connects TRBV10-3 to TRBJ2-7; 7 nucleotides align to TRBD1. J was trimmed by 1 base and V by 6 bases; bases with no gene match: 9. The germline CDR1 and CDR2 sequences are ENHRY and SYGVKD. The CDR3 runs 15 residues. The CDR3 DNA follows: TGTGCCATCAGGCACGGGACAGCAATATCCTACGAGCAGTACTTC. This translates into CAIRHGTAISYEQYF.

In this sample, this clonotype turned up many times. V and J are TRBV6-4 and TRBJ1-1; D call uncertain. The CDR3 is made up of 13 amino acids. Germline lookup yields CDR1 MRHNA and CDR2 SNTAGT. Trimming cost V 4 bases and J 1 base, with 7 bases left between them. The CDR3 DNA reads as TGTGCCAGCAGTGTCTGGCGGAACACTGAAGCTTTCTTT. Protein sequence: CASSVWRNTEAFF.

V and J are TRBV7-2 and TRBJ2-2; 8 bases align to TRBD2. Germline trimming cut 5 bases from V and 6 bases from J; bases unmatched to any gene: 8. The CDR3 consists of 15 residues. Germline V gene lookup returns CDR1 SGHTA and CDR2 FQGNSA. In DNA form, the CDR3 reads TGTGCCAGCAGCCTCCTTAGCGGGGAGGCCGGGGAGCTGTTTTTT. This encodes CASSLLSGEAGELFF.

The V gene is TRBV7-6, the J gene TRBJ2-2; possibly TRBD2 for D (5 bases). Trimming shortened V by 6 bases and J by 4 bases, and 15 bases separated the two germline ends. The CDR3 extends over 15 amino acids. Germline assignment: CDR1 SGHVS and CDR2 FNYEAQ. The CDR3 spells CASRSPEGITGELFF. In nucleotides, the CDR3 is TGTGCCAGCAGATCTCCCGAGGGTATCACCGGGGAGCTGTTTTTT.

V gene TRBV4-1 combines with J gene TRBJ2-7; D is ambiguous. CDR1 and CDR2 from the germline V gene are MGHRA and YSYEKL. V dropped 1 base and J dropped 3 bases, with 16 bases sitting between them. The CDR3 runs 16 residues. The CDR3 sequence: CASSQGLEGKRYEQYF. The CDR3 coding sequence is TGCGCCAGCAGCCAAGGGTTAGAAGGGAAACGCTACGAGCAGTACTTC.

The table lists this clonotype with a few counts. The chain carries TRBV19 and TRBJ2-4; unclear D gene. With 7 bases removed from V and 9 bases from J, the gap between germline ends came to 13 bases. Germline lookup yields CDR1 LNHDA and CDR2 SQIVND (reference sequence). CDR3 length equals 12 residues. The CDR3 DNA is TGTGCCAGTACCTCTTGGTTCAGCATTCAGTACTTC. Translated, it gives CASTSWFSIQYF.

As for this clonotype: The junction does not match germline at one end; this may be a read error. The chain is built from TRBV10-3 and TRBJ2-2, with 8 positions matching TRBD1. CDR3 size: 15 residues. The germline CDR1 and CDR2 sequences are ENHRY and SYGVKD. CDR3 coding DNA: TGTGCCAGCAGTGAATACCAGGGGGCCACCGGGGAGCTGTTTTTT. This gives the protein CASSEYQGATGELFF.

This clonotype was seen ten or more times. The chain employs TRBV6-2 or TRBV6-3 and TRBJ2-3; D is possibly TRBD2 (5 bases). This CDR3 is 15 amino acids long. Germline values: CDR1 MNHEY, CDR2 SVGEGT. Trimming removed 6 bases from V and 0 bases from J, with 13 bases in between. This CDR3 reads CASRERKTSTDTQYF. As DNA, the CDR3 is TGTGCCAGCAGAGAGCGGAAAACTAGCACAGATACGCAGTATTTT.

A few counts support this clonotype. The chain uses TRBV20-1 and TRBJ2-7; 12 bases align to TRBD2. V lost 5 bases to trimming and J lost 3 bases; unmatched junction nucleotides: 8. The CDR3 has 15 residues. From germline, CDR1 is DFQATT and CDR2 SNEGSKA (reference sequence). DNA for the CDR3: TGCAGTGCTCCCCCACTAGCGGGGGGCAACTACGAGCAGTACTTC. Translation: CSAPPLAGGNYEQYF.

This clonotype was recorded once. For the CDR3, the DNA is TGCAGTGCTAGACTAGCGGGAGGGGAACAAGAGACCCAGTACTTC. Its translation: CSARLAGGEQETQYF. J is TRBJ2-5 and V is TRBV20-1, with 12 positions matching TRBD2. The J segment lost 2 bases and the V segment lost 2 bases, leaving 3 bases of the junction unmatched. Germline values: CDR1 DFQATT, CDR2 SNEGSKA (reference sequence). The length of the CDR3 is 15 residues.

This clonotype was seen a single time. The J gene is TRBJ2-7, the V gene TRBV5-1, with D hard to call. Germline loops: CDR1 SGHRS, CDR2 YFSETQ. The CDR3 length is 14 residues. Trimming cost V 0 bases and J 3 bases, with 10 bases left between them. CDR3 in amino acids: CASSLGGLRYEQYF. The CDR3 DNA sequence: TGCGCCAGCAGCTTGGGTGGTCTCCGCTACGAGCAGTACTTC.

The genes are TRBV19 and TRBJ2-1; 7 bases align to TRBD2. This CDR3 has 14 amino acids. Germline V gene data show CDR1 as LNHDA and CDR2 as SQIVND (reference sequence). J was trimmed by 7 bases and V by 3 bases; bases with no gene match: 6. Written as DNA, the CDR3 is TGTGCCAGTAGTATTGGCGGGGGAACAAATGAGCAGTTCTTC. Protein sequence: CASSIGGGTNEQFF.

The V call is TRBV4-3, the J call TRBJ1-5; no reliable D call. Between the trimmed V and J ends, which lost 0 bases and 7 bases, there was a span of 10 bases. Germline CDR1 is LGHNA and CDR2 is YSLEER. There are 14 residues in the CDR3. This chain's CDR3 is CASSQDPGRQPQHF. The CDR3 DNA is TGCGCCAGCAGCCAAGATCCGGGGAGGCAGCCCCAGCATTTT.

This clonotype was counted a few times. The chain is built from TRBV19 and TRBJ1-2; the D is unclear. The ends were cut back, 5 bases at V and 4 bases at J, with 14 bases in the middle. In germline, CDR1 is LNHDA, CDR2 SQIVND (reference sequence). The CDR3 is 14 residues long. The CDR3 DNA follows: TGTGCCAGTAGTCCAGTCGGGAGGAGCTATGGCTACACCTTC. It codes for CASSPVGRSYGYTF.

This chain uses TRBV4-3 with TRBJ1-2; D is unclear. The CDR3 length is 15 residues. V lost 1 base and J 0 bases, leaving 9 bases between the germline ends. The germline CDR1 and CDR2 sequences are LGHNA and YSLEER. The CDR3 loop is CASSQGASPNYGYTF. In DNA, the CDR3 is TGCGCCAGCAGCCAAGGAGCCTCCCCTAACTATGGCTACACCTTC.